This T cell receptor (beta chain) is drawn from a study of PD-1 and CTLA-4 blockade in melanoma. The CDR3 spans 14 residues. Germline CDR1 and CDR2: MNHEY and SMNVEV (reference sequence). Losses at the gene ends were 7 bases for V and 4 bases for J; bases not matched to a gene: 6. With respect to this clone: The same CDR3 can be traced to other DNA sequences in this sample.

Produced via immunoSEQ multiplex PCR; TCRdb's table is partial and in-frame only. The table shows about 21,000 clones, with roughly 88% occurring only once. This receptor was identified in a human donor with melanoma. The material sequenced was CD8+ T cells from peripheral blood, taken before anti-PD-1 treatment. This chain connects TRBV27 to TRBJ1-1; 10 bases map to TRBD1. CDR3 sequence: CASNPGTGATEAFF. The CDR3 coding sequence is TGTGCCAGCAACCCCGGGACAGGGGCCACTGAAGCTTTCTTT.